This record covers a single TCR beta chain. No antigen is known for it. The data originate from a study of circulating and synovial CD4+ cells in juvenile arthritis. Study outcomes and limitations: Some such blood samples were as oligoclonal as synovium. These blood cells shared more CDR3 sequences with synovium than bulk blood. Measured synovium overlap likely understates the true shared repertoire. CPL and bulk CD4 samples differed at least tenfold in T cell genomes.

Sequencing used immunoSEQ multiplex PCR; TCRdb keeps in-frame clones, though not all of them. The sample contains about 16,000 clones, around 90% of which appear only once. V was pared by 5 bases and J by 7 bases, with 5 bases of the junction left unmatched. The germline gives CDR1 MNHEY, CDR2 SVGAGI. This CDR3 is 13 amino acids long. The source is a human donor with juvenile idiopathic arthritis. The sample was CD4+ T cells from blood. V gene TRBV6-5 combines with J gene TRBJ1-5; 7 bases are a match to TRBD1. The CDR3 DNA reads as TGTGCCAGCAGTAGGGGGCCGCGACAGCCCCAGCATTTT. Its translation: CASSRGPRQPQHF.